One sample yielded the 27 T cell receptor beta chains listed below, sequenced in a study of CD8+CD57+ T cells in acquired aplastic anemia. Genomic DNA, serving as template, underwent TCR beta VDJ and CDR3 profiling. Each CDR3 protein is one row after TCRdb ran MiXCR on the reads. The sample has 450,000 to 550,000 distinct CDR3 sequences; around 30% are singletons. The patients chosen for sequencing had shown expansion of CD8+CD57+ cells (detected by flow cytometry). The sample was sorted CD4+, CD8+, or CD8+CD57+ T cells (not recorded which) from PBMCs. These receptor sequences come from a human donor with aplastic anemia.

This clonotype was seen a handful of times. This may stem from a read error, because a much larger clone lies one nucleotide away. The chain links TRBV7-9 to TRBJ1-3, with 8 bases fitting TRBD1. From germline, CDR1 is SEHNR and CDR2 FQNEAQ (reference sequence). The CDR3 consists of 15 residues. CDR3 coding DNA: TGTGCCGGCAGCTTGTCGACAGGGGTGGGAAACACCATATATTTT. It specifies CAGSLSTGVGNTIYF. Together with reference TRBV7-9 and TRBJ1-3, the CDR3 gives the full variable domain: DTGVSQNPRHKITKRGQNVTFRCDPISEHNRLYWYRQTLGQGPEFLTYFQNEAQLEKSRLLSDRFSAERPKGSFSTLEIQRTEQGDSAMYLCAGSLSTGVGNTIYFGEGSWLTVV.

In its sample, this clonotype was seen many times. This sequence joins TRBV2 and TRBJ1-1; D not certain. V lost 4 bases and J lost 2, with 14 bases in between. The CDR3 totals 15 residues. Looked up from germline, CDR1 is SNHLY and CDR2 is FYNNEI. CDR3 sequence reads: CASSATPTVNTEAFF. As DNA, the CDR3 is TGTGCCAGCAGTGCAACTCCGACGGTTAACACTGAAGCTTTCTTT.

This clonotype was seen more than once but under ten times. The chain uses TRBV5-1 and TRBJ2-5; 10 bases are a match to TRBD2. The CDR3 runs to 18 residues. In germline, CDR1 is SGHRS, CDR2 YFSETQ. V lost 4 bases and J lost 4; bases outside the gene matches: 16. The CDR3 protein is CASSLERASGSSLETQYF. The CDR3 DNA reads as TGCGCCAGCAGCCTGGAACGGGCTAGCGGGAGTTCACTAGAGACCCAGTACTTC.

This clonotype came up many times. The chain couples TRBV20-1 to TRBJ2-7; 7 nucleotides agree with TRBD1. V dropped 3 bases and J dropped 3; count of bases not matched to a gene: 11. This CDR3 has 15 amino acids. Germline V gives CDR1 DFQATT, CDR2 SNEGSKA (reference sequence). The CDR3 nucleotides are TGCAGTGCTAGTCGGGAACAGGGGAGCCGCTACGAGCAGTACTTC. Translated: CSASREQGSRYEQYF.

The sample holds many counts of this clonotype. The genes are TRBV14 and TRBJ1-2; D is ambiguous. Germline V gene data show CDR1 as SGHDN and CDR2 as FVKESK. V lost 2 bases to trimming and J lost 7 bases, with 14 bases between them. The CDR3 totals 14 residues. The DNA of the CDR3 is TGTGCCAGCAGCCAATCTGGGGTTCATTCTGGCTACACCTTC. Translated, it gives CASSQSGVHSGYTF.

This clonotype came up a few times. V is TRBV5-1 and J is TRBJ2-7, with D hard to call. The length of the CDR3 is 15 residues. Deletions cut 0 bases from V and 7 bases from J, with 17 bases between. The germline gives CDR1 SGHRS, CDR2 YFSETQ. The CDR3 here is CASSLDSPLAAEQYF. The CDR3 DNA sequence: TGCGCCAGCAGCTTGGATTCCCCATTGGCGGCGGAGCAGTACTTC.

This clonotype has a single count. This chain connects TRBV20-1 to TRBJ1-1; tentative D call: TRBD1 (5 bases). Trimming took off 6 bases at V and 1 base at J, with 24 bases between the two ends. Germline CDR1 DFQATT, CDR2 SNEGSKA (reference sequence). The CDR3 has 17 residues. The CDR3 DNA sequence: TGCAGTGCCCAGGGCACTTTCCGGTACGCTTCGAACACTGAAGCTTTCTTT. Protein product: CSAQGTFRYASNTEAFF.

This clonotype showed up just a few times. The J gene is TRBJ2-3, the V gene TRBV9; D gene unclear. Trimming removed 3 bases from V and 9 bases from J, with 11 bases in between. Germline CDR1 is SGDLS and CDR2 is YYNGEE. The CDR3 extends over 12 amino acids. The CDR3 nucleotides are TGTGCCAGCAGCGCCGACCTGGCAACGCAGTATTTT. This codes for CASSADLATQYF. Full variable domain (missing parts from reference TRBV9 and TRBJ2-3): DSGVTQTPKHLITATGQRVTLRCSPRSGDLSVYWYQQSLDQGLQFLIQYYNGEERAKGNILERFSAQQFPDLHSELNLSSLELGDSALYFCASSADLATQYFGPGTRLTVL.

This chain uses TRBV10-3 with TRBJ2-7; D might be TRBD2 (5 bases). The CDR3 extends over 14 amino acids. Germline CDR1 ENHRY, CDR2 SYGVKD. V dropped 0 bases and J dropped 4 bases, with 10 bases sitting between them. Written as DNA, the CDR3 is TGTGCCATCAGTGAGTCAGGGAGAGCATACGAGCAGTACTTC. Its translation is CAISESGRAYEQYF.

This clonotype was found many times. The CDR3 DNA follows: TGCAGCGTTCAGGGGACAGACAATCAGCCCCAGCATTTT. Translated, it gives CSVQGTDNQPQHF. The rearrangement links TRBV29-1 to TRBJ1-5, with 7 nucleotides matching TRBD1. Germline V gene sequence: CDR1 SQVTM, CDR2 ANQGSEA. Trimming took 5 bases from V and 3 from J; bases not matched to a gene: 4. CDR3 length: 13 amino acids.

The rearrangement uses TRBV29-1 and TRBJ2-6; D is possibly TRBD1 (6 bases). Germline V gene sequence: CDR1 SQVTM, CDR2 ANQGSEA. Trimming pared 2 bases from V and 0 bases from J, leaving 20 bases between. This CDR3 contains 19 residues. The CDR3 spells CSVESLRPGAPSGANVLTF. CDR3 sequence (DNA): TGCAGCGTTGAAAGTCTACGGCCAGGGGCCCCCTCTGGGGCCAACGTCCTGACTTTC.

Regarding this clonotype: Given a much more abundant clone one base away, this may be a read error. This chain connects TRBV2 to TRBJ1-3; maybe TRBD1 (6 bases). Looked up from germline, CDR1 is SNHLY and CDR2 is FYNNEI. The CDR3 covers 15 residues. The CDR3 nucleotides are TGTGCCAGCAGTGAAGCCAGGGGCTCTGGAGACACCATATATTTT. Protein: CASSEARGSGDTIYF.

The table lists this clonotype with a few counts. This chain joins TRBV18 and TRBJ2-7; D is unresolved. V was pared by 6 bases and J by 3 bases, with 12 bases between. Germline V gene data show CDR1 as KGHSH and CDR2 as LQKENI. The CDR3 is 13 amino acids. The CDR3 bases are TGTGCCAGCTCCTCTACGCGGCGCTACGAGCAGTACTTC. Its protein is CASSSTRRYEQYF. The complete variable domain, with remaining parts taken from reference TRBV18 and TRBJ2-7, reads NAGVMQNPRHLVRRRGQEARLRCSPMKGHSHVYWYRQLPEEGLKFMVYLQKENIIDESGMPKERFSAEFPKEGPSILRIQQVVRGDSAAYFCASSSTRRYEQYFGPGTRLTVT.

In regard to this clonotype: Its ends do not fully match the called genes, so a read error is possible. The chain couples TRBV25-1 to TRBJ2-1, with D maybe TRBD2 (6 bases). The V gene's germline CDR1 is MGHDK and CDR2 SYGVNS. The CDR3 contains 15 residues. In nucleotides, the CDR3 is TGTGCCAGCAGTGATGGGGCTAGCGCCAACAATGAGCGGTTCTTC. This translates into CASSDGASANNERFF.

This clonotype was seen repeatedly, ten times or more. This chain's CDR3 is CASSPRDVATIYF. CDR3 DNA: TGTGCCAGCAGCCCTCGGGACGTGGCCACCATATATTTT. The rearrangement uses TRBV9 and TRBJ1-3; a possible D gene is TRBD1 (5 bases). Deletions cut 4 bases from V and 9 bases from J, with 14 bases between. CDR1 SGDLS and CDR2 YYNGEE come from the germline V gene. CDR3 length equals 13 residues.

This clonotype has a handful of counts. The chain uses TRBV7-2 and TRBJ1-1, with 7 bases lining up with TRBD1. Germline trimming cut 0 bases from V and 1 base from J; bases unmatched to any gene: 2. Germline V gives CDR1 SGHTA, CDR2 FQGNSA. This CDR3 spans 15 amino acids. CDR3: CASSLAGTANTEAFF. The CDR3 DNA reads as TGTGCCAGCAGCTTAGCCGGGACAGCGAACACTGAAGCTTTCTTT.

The rearrangement uses TRBV10-3 and TRBJ1-6; 9 positions match TRBD1. The CDR3 is 14 amino acids. After removal of 6 bases from V and 7 bases from J, the junction contained 4 bases not matched to a gene. Germline V gene lookup returns CDR1 ENHRY and CDR2 SYGVKD. In DNA form, the CDR3 reads TGTGCCATCAGGGGACAGGGAGGCAATTCACCCCTCCACTTT. This codes for CAIRGQGGNSPLHF.

With respect to this clonotype: Given a much more abundant clone one base away, this may be a read error. The chain carries TRBV7-9 and TRBJ2-1; TRBD1 is a possible D gene (5 bases). The germline CDR1 and CDR2 sequences are SEHNR and FQNEAQ (reference sequence). This CDR3 spans 14 amino acids. CDR3 sequence: CASSLSDSYNEQLF. CDR3 DNA: TGTGCCAGCAGCTTAAGTGACAGCTACAATGAGCAGCTCTTC. Drawing the rest from reference TRBV7-9 and TRBJ2-1, the complete variable domain is DTGVSQNPRHKITKRGQNVTFRCDPISEHNRLYWYRQTLGQGPEFLTYFQNEAQLEKSRLLSDRFSAERPKGSFSTLEIQRTEQGDSAMYLCASSLSDSYNEQLFGPGTRLTVL.

This clonotype was seen a few times. The gene calls are TRBV5-1 and TRBJ2-3; D is possibly TRBD1 (6 bases). V shed 1 base and J shed 2 bases, with 17 bases lying between them. From germline, CDR1 is SGHRS and CDR2 YFSETQ. The CDR3 totals 17 residues. The CDR3 DNA reads as TGCGCCAGCAGCTTGTCTTCGTCGGACAGATTCACAGATACGCAGTATTTT. This sequence encodes CASSLSSSDRFTDTQYF.

Notes on this clonotype: Its ends do not fully match the called genes, so a read error is possible. The chain combines TRBV6-2 or TRBV6-3 with TRBJ1-2; D is unresolved. Looked up from germline, CDR1 is MNHEY and CDR2 is SVGEGT. The CDR3 totals 13 residues. CDR3 loop: CAGSYSSAYGYTF. CDR3 nucleotides: TGTGCCGGCAGTTACTCGAGTGCCTATGGCTACACCTTC.

The V gene is TRBV4-1, the J gene TRBJ2-7; 11 bases fit TRBD2. The CDR3 runs 19 residues. The germline CDR1 and CDR2 sequences are MGHRA and YSYEKL. V lost 5 bases and J lost 6; bases outside the gene matches: 21. The CDR3 loop is CASSFSLAGGPGVRTEQYF. The CDR3 DNA is TGCGCCAGCAGCTTCTCTTTAGCGGGAGGGCCGGGCGTGAGAACCGAGCAGTACTTC.

The table lists this clonotype with a few counts. The chain uses TRBV9 and TRBJ2-5; tentative D call: TRBD1 (5 bases). The CDR3 loop spans 17 amino acids. Germline CDR1 reads SGDLS; CDR2 reads YYNGEE. V was cut by 0 bases and J by 3 bases, with 18 bases left in between. CDR3 sequence: CASSVGLVSLGEETQYF. The CDR3 bases are TGTGCCAGCAGCGTAGGGCTAGTATCATTAGGGGAAGAGACCCAGTACTTC.

The gene calls are TRBV5-1 and TRBJ2-1; D remains ambiguous. The germline V gene has CDR1 SGHRS and CDR2 YFSETQ. V gave up 4 bases and J gave up 10 bases, with 9 bases separating them. The CDR3 extends over 11 amino acids. The DNA for the CDR3 is TGCGCCAGCAGCAAGGAGCGAGAGCAGTTCTTC. Protein sequence: CASSKEREQFF.

This clonotype was seen a handful of times. This sequence joins TRBV10-3 and TRBJ1-4; D is undetermined. V was trimmed by 0 bases and J by 0 bases, leaving 5 bases between them. Germline V gives CDR1 ENHRY, CDR2 SYGVKD. The CDR3 is made up of 15 amino acids. The DNA for the CDR3 is TGTGCCATCAGTGAGTCGGGGACAACTAATGAAAAACTGTTTTTT. Residues: CAISESGTTNEKLFF.

V usage is TRBV11-2 and J usage is TRBJ2-1, with D hard to call. Germline-derived CDR1 and CDR2 are SGHAT and FQNNGV. Trimming took off 4 bases at V and 4 bases at J, with 14 bases between the two ends. This CDR3 region has 15 residues. CDR3 protein: CASSWGGERYNEQFF. The CDR3 DNA reads TGTGCCAGCAGCTGGGGTGGGGAACGGTACAATGAGCAGTTCTTC.

The chain uses TRBV5-1 and TRBJ1-2, with a tentative D call TRBD1 (6 bases). The V gene's germline CDR1 is SGHRS and CDR2 YFSETQ. The CDR3 consists of 13 residues. V was clipped by 0 bases and J by 8 bases, with 11 bases between them. DNA of the CDR3: TGCGCCAGCAGCTTGGCCCAACAGGGAGGCTACACCTTC. It specifies CASSLAQQGGYTF.

This clonotype was picked up a small number of times. A single base separates this from a much larger clone, so it may be a read error. V usage is TRBV10-2 and J usage is TRBJ1-4; D call uncertain. CDR3 size: 15 residues. Trimming pared 3 bases from V and 9 bases from J, leaving 17 bases between. CDR1 is WSHSY and CDR2 is SAAADI in the germline V gene. CDR3 residues: CASSEPRVATQKLFF. The DNA of the CDR3 is TGCGCCAGCAGTGAACCACGTGTCGCGACTCAAAAACTGTTTTTT.